These T cell receptor beta chains were read from a single sample in a study of cytomegalovirus exposure and HLA in healthy donors. The method was immunoSEQ multiplex PCR; TCRdb's version includes in-frame clones alone and lacks a portion of them. The data show about 68,000 clones, with about 81% seen just once and about 6.5% held by the top ten. Sequencing input: PBMCs. Receptors originate from a human donor in good health. The conserved cysteine and the conserved F or W are not part of the CDR3 here. A D gene is named only where the DNA matches it firmly.

D	V	CDR3
.	TRBV6-4	ASRTQLAPPYNEQF
.	TRBV7-8	ASSPGVETQY
TRBD1	TRBV4-1	ASSLNPTGGYPGRTDTQY
TRBD2	TRBV29-1	SVEPSGAYEQY
.	TRBV6-5	ASSYFQGREETQY
TRBD1	TRBV2	ASSRQGALNEQF
.	TRBV30	AWSEGVLNTEAF
TRBD2	TRBV9	ASSVGSTSGGPRVTGELF
TRBD2	TRBV7-3	ASSLAGETYEQY
.	TRBV5-1	ASRRGPGVVNTEAF
TRBD1	TRBV5-1	ASSLRQGNTGELF
.	TRBV19	ASSRGALNTEAF
.	TRBV18	ASSPTQVPGELF
.	TRBV7-2	ASSLVPPNRVRGSPLH
TRBD1	TRBV5-1	ASSFSGQGEKLF
.	TRBV4-2	ASSQVTIVSADKTSNEQF
.	TRBV28	ASSLSVVGLNYGYT
.	TRBV9	ASSDRTGNEQF
.	TRBV10-3	AISGGQKNTEAF
TRBD1	TRBV4-3	ASSAGGAYTEAF
.	TRBV6-5	ASSPGGVREKLF
TRBD1	TRBV7-9	ASSFGQGNTGELF
TRBD2	TRBV2	ASSTPGLDSYEQY
.	TRBV19	ASSIDRDTQY
.	TRBV2	ASNGLATNEKLF
.	TRBV5-1	ASSLWGVQDGYT
.	TRBV15	ATSRDLFSRLGRNEQF
.	TRBV10-3	AISDPRSGTEAF
TRBD2	TRBV7-2	ASSFSGLAGAYEQY
TRBD1	TRBV5-4	ASSQGQEHNEQF
TRBD1	TRBV2	ASRVRTGGEQY
.	TRBV5-1	ASSLASETQY
TRBD2	TRBV7-2	ASSPLAGAKNIQY
TRBD1	TRBV14	ASSLLHSRTGVLSYT
TRBD2	TRBV5-1	ASSSPGTSGGSGQF
TRBD1	TRBV7-2	ASSLGPGGPDTQY
TRBD1	TRBV5-4	ASSLGAGTGNNSPLH
TRBD1	TRBV19	ASSQSTGGNRNSPLH
TRBD2	TRBV19	ASSSASGGPLAYEQY
TRBD1	TRBV19	ASRFTGEKEKLF
.	TRBV5-4	ASSPGQIYGYT
.	TRBV4-2	ASSQDQGLMNTEAF
TRBD1	TRBV28	ASREGGQGAYEQY
.	TRBV6-1	ASTIRTRSTEAF
TRBD1	TRBV28	ASRSTGDHEQF
TRBD1	TRBV7-6	ASSSRSGTVCGYT
.	TRBV5-4	ASSLGQGPTYGYT
TRBD2	TRBV13	ASSPLAGVNTDTQY
TRBD2	TRBV2	ASRERGGLEQF
TRBD1	TRBV19	ASSERPGQGMNTEAF